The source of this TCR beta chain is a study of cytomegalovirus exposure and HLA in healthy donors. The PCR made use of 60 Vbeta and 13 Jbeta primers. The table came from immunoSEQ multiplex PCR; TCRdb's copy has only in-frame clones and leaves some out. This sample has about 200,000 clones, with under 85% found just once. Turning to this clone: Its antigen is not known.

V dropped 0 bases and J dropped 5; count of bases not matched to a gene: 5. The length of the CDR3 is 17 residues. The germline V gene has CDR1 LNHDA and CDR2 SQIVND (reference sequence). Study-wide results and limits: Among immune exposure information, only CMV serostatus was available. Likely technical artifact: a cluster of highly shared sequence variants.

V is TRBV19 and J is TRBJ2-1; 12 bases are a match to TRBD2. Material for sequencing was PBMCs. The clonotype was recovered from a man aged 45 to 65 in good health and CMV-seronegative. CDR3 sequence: CASSIDRLAGANNEQFF. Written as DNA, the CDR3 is TGTGCCAGTAGTATAGACCGACTAGCGGGAGCGAACAATGAGCAGTTCTTC.